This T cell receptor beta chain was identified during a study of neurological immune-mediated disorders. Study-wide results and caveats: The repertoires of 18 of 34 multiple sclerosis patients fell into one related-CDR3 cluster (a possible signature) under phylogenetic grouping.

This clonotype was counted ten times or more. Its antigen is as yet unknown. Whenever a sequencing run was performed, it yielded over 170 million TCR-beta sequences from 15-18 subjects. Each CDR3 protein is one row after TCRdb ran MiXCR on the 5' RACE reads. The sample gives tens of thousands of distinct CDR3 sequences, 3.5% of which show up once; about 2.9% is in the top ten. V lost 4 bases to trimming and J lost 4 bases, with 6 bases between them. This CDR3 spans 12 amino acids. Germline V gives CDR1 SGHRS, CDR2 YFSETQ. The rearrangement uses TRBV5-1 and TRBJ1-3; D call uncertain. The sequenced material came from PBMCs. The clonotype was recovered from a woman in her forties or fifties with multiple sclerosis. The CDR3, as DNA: TGCGCCAGCAGCCCCAGAGGAAACACCATATATTTT. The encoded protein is CASSPRGNTIYF.